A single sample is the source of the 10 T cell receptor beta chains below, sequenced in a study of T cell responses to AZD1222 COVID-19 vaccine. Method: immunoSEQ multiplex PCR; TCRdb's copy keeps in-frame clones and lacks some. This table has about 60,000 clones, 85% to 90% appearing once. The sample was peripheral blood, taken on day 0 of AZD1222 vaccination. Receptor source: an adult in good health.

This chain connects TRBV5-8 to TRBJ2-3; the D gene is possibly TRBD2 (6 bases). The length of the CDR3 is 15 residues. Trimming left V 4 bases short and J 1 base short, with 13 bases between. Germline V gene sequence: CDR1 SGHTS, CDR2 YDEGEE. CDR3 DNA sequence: TGTGCCAGCAGCGGCGGGACTGTCGGCACAGATACGCAGTATTTT. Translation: CASSGGTVGTDTQYF. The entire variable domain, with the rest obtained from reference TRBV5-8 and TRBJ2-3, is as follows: EAGVTQSPTHLIKTRGQQATLRCSPISGHTSVYWYQQALGLGLQFLLWYDEGEERNRGNFPPRFSGRQFPNYSSELNVNALELEDSALYLCASSGGTVGTDTQYFGPGTRLTVL.

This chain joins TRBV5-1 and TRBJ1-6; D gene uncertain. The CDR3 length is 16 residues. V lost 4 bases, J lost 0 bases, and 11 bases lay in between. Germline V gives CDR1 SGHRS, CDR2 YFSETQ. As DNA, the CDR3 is TGCGCCAGCAGCCCGGGTGTGAGCTCCTATAATTCACCCCTCCACTTT. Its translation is CASSPGVSSYNSPLHF.

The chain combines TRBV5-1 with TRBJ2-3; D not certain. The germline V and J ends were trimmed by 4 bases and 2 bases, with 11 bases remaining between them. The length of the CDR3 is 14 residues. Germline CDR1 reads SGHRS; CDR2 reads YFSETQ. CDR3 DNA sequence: TGCGCCAGCAGCCCGGGCCTCACCACAGATACGCAGTATTTT. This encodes CASSPGLTTDTQYF.

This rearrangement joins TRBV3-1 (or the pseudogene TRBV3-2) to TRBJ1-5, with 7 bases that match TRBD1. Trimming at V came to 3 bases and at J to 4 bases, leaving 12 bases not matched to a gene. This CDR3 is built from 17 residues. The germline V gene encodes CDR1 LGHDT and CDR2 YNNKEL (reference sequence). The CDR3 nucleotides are TGTGCCAGCAGCCAGGGGACAGTTTTTAGAGGGAATCAGCCCCAGCATTTT. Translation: CASSQGTVFRGNQPQHF.

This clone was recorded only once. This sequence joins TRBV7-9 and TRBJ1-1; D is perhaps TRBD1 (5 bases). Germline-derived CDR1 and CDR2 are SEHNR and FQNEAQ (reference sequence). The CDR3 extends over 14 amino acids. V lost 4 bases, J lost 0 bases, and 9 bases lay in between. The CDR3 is CASSSRDLNTEAFF. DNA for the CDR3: TGTGCCAGCAGCTCCCGGGACTTGAACACTGAAGCTTTCTTT.

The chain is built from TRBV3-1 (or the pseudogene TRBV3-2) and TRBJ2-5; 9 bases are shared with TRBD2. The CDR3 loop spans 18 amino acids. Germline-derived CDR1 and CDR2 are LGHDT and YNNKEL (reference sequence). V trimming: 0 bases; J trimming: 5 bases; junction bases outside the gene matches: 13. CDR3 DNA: TGTGCCAGCAGCCAAGACGTCGTGGGGACTAGCTCGGGGGAGACCCAGTACTTC. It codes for CASSQDVVGTSSGETQYF.

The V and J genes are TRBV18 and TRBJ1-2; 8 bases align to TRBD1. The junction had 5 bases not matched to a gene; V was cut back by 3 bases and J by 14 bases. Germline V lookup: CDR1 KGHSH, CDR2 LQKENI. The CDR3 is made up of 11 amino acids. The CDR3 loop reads CASSPDRDKTF. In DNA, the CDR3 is TGTGCCAGCTCACCGGACAGGGATAAAACCTTC. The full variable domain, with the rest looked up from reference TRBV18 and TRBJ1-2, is NAGVMQNPRHLVRRRGQEARLRCSPMKGHSHVYWYRQLPEEGLKFMVYLQKENIIDESGMPKERFSAEFPKEGPSILRIQQVVRGDSAAYFCASSPDRDKTFGSGTRLTVV.

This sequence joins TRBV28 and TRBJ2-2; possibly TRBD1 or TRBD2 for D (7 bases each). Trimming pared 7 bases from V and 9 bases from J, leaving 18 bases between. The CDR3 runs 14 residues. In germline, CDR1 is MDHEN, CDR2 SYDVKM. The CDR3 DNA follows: TGTGCCAGCACTCCCAGGGGGGGGGTGAGGGAGCTGTTTTTT. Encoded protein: CASTPRGGVRELFF. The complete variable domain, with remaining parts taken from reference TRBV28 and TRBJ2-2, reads DVKVTQSSRYLVKRTGEKVFLECVQDMDHENMFWYRQDPGLGLRLIYFSYDVKMKEKGDIPEGYSVSREKKERFSLILESASTNQTSMYLCASTPRGGVRELFFGEGSRLTVL.

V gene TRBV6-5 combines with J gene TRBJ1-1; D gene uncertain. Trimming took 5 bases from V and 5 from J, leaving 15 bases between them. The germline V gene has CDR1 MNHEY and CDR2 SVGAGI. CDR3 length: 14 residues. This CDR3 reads CASSQNMGGTEAFF. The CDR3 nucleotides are TGTGCCAGCAGTCAAAATATGGGTGGAACTGAAGCTTTCTTT.

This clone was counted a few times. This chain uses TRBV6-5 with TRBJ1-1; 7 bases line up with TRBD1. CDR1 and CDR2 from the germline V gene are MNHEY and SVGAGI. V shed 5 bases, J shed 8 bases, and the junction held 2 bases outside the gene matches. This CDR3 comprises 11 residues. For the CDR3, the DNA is TGTGCCAGCAGTAGACAGGGAGAAGCTTTCTTT. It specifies CASSRQGEAFF.